One and the same sample provided the 26 T cell receptor beta chains below, sequenced in a study of T-cell memory formation after mild COVID-19. TCRdb used MiXCR to reprocess the 5' RACE reads, holding one entry per CDR3 protein. The table lists about 470,000 distinct CDR3 sequences, about 20% of them singletons. The specimen was PBMCs or a T cell subset sorted from them (not recorded which). The receptors were gathered from an adult woman who had mild COVID-19 (a few samples of this study predate the infection). Cell type and time point are not known.

The chain recombines TRBV7-9 with TRBJ1-5; D gene ambiguous. V was clipped by 3 bases and J by 3 bases, with 9 bases between them. This CDR3 is built from 14 residues. Per germline, CDR1 SEHNR and CDR2 FQNEAQ (reference sequence). CDR3 in DNA: TGTGCCAGCAGCTTGGCGGGTCCCAATCAGCCCCAGCATTTT. It yields the protein CASSLAGPNQPQHF.

The V gene is TRBV12-3 or TRBV12-4, the J gene TRBJ2-7; 9 nucleotides line up with TRBD1. V trimming: 6 bases; J trimming: 3 bases; junction bases outside the gene matches: 6. The CDR3 sequence is 14 residues long. This chain's CDR3 is CASSLPGQGYEQYF. The DNA for the CDR3 is TGTGCCAGCAGCTTGCCGGGACAGGGCTACGAGCAGTACTTC.

This clonotype was seen more than once but under ten times. The chain couples TRBV10-3 to TRBJ2-7; the match to TRBD1 covers 7 bases. This CDR3 has 14 amino acids. Germline CDR1 is ENHRY and CDR2 is SYGVKD. V shed 6 bases, J shed 0 bases, and the junction held 5 bases outside the gene matches. CDR3 sequence: CAIRTGAHSYEQYF. The CDR3 nucleotides read TGTGCCATCAGAACAGGGGCCCACTCCTACGAGCAGTACTTC.

The rearrangement links TRBV7-2 to TRBJ2-7; TRBD2 matches 7 bases. Losses at the gene ends were 1 base for V and 4 bases for J; bases not matched to a gene: 7. Germline V gene lookup returns CDR1 SGHTA and CDR2 FQGNSA. CDR3 length: 15 residues. DNA of the CDR3: TGTGCCAGCAGCTTAGAAGGCGGGAGTAGGTACGAGCAGTACTTC. It encodes CASSLEGGSRYEQYF.

J is TRBJ1-2 and V is TRBV5-6, with D perhaps matching TRBD1 (5 bases). Trimming left V 1 base short and J 0 bases short, with 16 bases between. The germline V gene encodes CDR1 SGHDT and CDR2 YYEEEE. The CDR3 loop spans 17 amino acids. CDR3 loop: CASSLHMWGKSNYGYTF. The CDR3 DNA reads TGTGCCAGCAGCTTGCATATGTGGGGGAAATCTAACTATGGCTACACCTTC.

This chain uses TRBV12-3 or TRBV12-4 with TRBJ1-1, with TRBD1 identical over 9 bases. V lost 7 bases and J lost 7; bases outside the gene matches: 10. This CDR3 has 14 residues. The CDR3, as DNA: TGTGCCAGCACTCTTCTAGGGACAGGGCGTGAAGCTTTCTTT. Translating gives CASTLLGTGREAFF.

V is TRBV6-2 or TRBV6-3 and J is TRBJ2-2; the D call may be TRBD1 or TRBD2 (6 bases each). V gave up 0 bases and J gave up 5 bases, with 16 bases separating them. This CDR3 region has 17 residues. The V gene's germline CDR1 is MNHEY and CDR2 SVGEGT. The CDR3 region has the DNA TGTGCCAGCAGTTACTCAATCCGCGGGACAAGAACCGGGGAGCTGTTTTTT. Residues: CASSYSIRGTRTGELFF.

The chain has TRBV11-3 and TRBJ1-1; D might be TRBD1 (5 bases). In germline, CDR1 is SGHNT, CDR2 YENEEA. Trimming left V 0 bases short and J 10 bases short, with 9 bases between. CDR3 length equals 12 residues. CDR3: CASSLEGQPAFF. The CDR3, as DNA: TGTGCCAGCAGCTTAGAAGGACAACCAGCTTTCTTT.

The sample holds a few counts of this clonotype. The rearrangement links TRBV5-6 to TRBJ1-2; tentative D call: TRBD1 (6 bases). CDR1 is SGHDT, CDR2 YYEEEE, per germline. Trimming cost V 5 bases and J 0 bases, with 17 bases left between them. The CDR3 loop spans 16 amino acids. CDR3 residues: CASRKLQGIANYGYTF. As DNA, the CDR3 is TGTGCCAGCAGAAAGCTACAGGGAATAGCTAACTATGGCTACACCTTC.

The chain recombines TRBV3-1 with TRBJ2-4; D not resolved. Germline CDR1 LGHDT, CDR2 YNNKEL (reference sequence). The CDR3 sequence is 11 residues long. The ends were cut back, 4 bases at V and 6 bases at J, with 4 bases in the middle. CDR3 in amino acids: CASSLLNIQYF. CDR3 coding DNA: TGTGCCAGCAGCCTCCTAAACATTCAGTACTTC.

The chain carries TRBV6-6 and TRBJ2-7; no firm D call. Germline values: CDR1 MNHNY, CDR2 SVGAGI (reference sequence). V was trimmed by 7 bases and J by 0 bases, leaving 10 bases between them. CDR3 size: 13 residues. The CDR3 reads CASIHGASYEQYF. The CDR3 DNA is TGTGCCAGCATACACGGCGCCTCCTACGAGCAGTACTTC.

This clonotype has only a few counts. The rearrangement links TRBV29-1 to TRBJ2-3; D remains unclear. The CDR3 totals 13 residues. The V gene lost 3 bases and the J gene lost 4 bases, with 11 bases spanning the gap. Per the germline V gene, CDR1 is SQVTM and CDR2 is ANQGSEA. CDR3 nucleotides: TGCAGCGTTGAGGCACTACTCGCAGATACGCAGTATTTT. Protein product: CSVEALLADTQYF.

This rearrangement joins TRBV11-2 to TRBJ2-1; D unresolved. Germline CDR1 SGHAT, CDR2 FQNNGV. CDR3 length: 14 residues. The germline V and J ends were trimmed by 8 bases and 5 bases, with 16 bases remaining between them. The CDR3 DNA follows: TGTGCCAGCGAATCCCGAAGGCGCAACAATGAGCAGTTCTTC. It is translated as CASESRRRNNEQFF.

This sequence joins TRBV12-3 or TRBV12-4 and TRBJ2-1; 9 bases agree with TRBD1. Losses at the gene ends were 2 bases for V and 6 bases for J; bases not matched to a gene: 2. This CDR3 has 14 residues. This CDR3 is CASSLSQGANEQFF. CDR3 coding DNA: TGTGCCAGCAGTTTATCACAGGGGGCCAATGAGCAGTTCTTC.

V is TRBV6-2 or TRBV6-3 and J is TRBJ2-7; 10 bases map to TRBD2. Germline lookup yields CDR1 MNHEY and CDR2 SVGEGT. The CDR3 is 16 residues long. V shed 6 bases, J shed 3 bases, and the junction held 11 bases outside the gene matches. The CDR3 DNA follows: TGTGCCAGCAGATGGGGACTAGCGCTATCCATCTACGAGCAGTACTTC. The encoded protein is CASRWGLALSIYEQYF.

This clonotype came up a few times. This chain uses TRBV12-3 or TRBV12-4 with TRBJ2-2, with 8 positions matching TRBD1. V lost 5 bases and J lost 0; bases outside the gene matches: 17. The CDR3 runs to 20 residues. The CDR3 loop reads CASSPQGKFLDRANTGELFF. CDR3 coding DNA: TGTGCCAGCAGTCCGCAAGGCAAATTTCTGGACAGGGCGAACACCGGGGAGCTGTTTTTT.

There are a few counts of this clonotype. The chain recombines TRBV5-6 with TRBJ1-2; D is unresolved. Per the germline V gene, CDR1 is SGHDT and CDR2 is YYEEEE. The ends were cut back, 7 bases at V and 5 bases at J, with 15 bases in the middle. The CDR3 loop spans 13 amino acids. CDR3 sequence: CASGEADLYGYTF. The CDR3 DNA reads TGTGCCAGCGGTGAGGCAGACCTTTATGGCTACACCTTC.

This clonotype showed up just a few times. The chain has TRBV7-2 and TRBJ2-1, with D perhaps TRBD1 or TRBD2 (6 bases each). Germline assignment: CDR1 SGHTA and CDR2 FQGNSA. The CDR3 length is 16 residues. Trimming cost V 4 bases and J 6 bases, with 19 bases left between them. The CDR3, as DNA: TGTGCCAGCAGCTCGCAGGGACTCGGAGGGGGCAATGAGCAGTTCTTC. Translating gives CASSSQGLGGGNEQFF. Drawing the rest from reference TRBV7-2 and TRBJ2-1, the complete variable domain is GAGVSQSPSNKVTEKGKDVELRCDPISGHTALYWYRQSLGQGLEFLIYFQGNSAPDKSGLPSDRFSAERTGGSVSTLTIQRTQQEDSAVYLCASSSQGLGGGNEQFFGPGTRLTVL.

This clonotype was counted a few times. The chain is built from TRBV7-3 and TRBJ2-3, with 13 nucleotides matching TRBD2. The junction had 11 bases not matched to a gene; V was cut back by 8 bases and J by 3 bases. The CDR3 covers 17 residues. Germline V gene lookup returns CDR1 SGHTA and CDR2 FQGTGA. Here the CDR3 reads CASSSQTSGRRTDTQYF. The CDR3 DNA follows: TGTGCCAGCTCCTCTCAGACTAGCGGGAGGAGGACAGATACGCAGTATTTT. Full variable domain (remainder filled in from reference TRBV7-3 and TRBJ2-3): GAGVSQTPSNKVTEKGKYVELRCDPISGHTALYWYRQSLGQGPEFLIYFQGTGAADDSGLPNDRFFAVRPEGSVSTLKIQRTERGDSAVYLCASSSQTSGRRTDTQYFGPGTRLTVL.

This clonotype showed up many times. This chain links TRBV29-1 with TRBJ2-3; the match to TRBD2 covers 7 bases. CDR1 is SQVTM, CDR2 ANQGSEA, per germline. J gave up 5 bases and V 4 bases, and 6 bases lay outside the gene matches. There are 13 residues in the CDR3. The CDR3 DNA reads as TGCAGCGTTGGGGGAGGGACGCAAGATACGCAGTATTTT. Translated: CSVGGGTQDTQYF.

This clonotype was detected ten times or more. The genes are TRBV30 and TRBJ2-3, with D tentatively TRBD2 (5 bases). This CDR3 region has 13 residues. The ends were cut back, 4 bases at V and 0 bases at J, with 8 bases in the middle. CDR1 is GTSNPN, CDR2 SVGIG, per germline (reference sequence). The CDR3, as DNA: TGTGCCTGGACCCAGCGGAGCACAGATACGCAGTATTTT. It specifies CAWTQRSTDTQYF.

This clonotype was recorded a few times. This CDR3 is CASSYSWARGRYEQYF. The CDR3 DNA is TGTGCCAGCAGTTACTCCTGGGCCAGGGGGCGGTACGAGCAGTACTTC. This sequence joins TRBV6-6 and TRBJ2-7, with 8 bases identical to TRBD1. The V and J ends lost 0 bases and 4 bases, in that order; junction bases with no gene match: 8. From germline, CDR1 is MNHNY and CDR2 SVGAGI (reference sequence). The CDR3 sequence is 16 residues long.

This CDR3 is CASSGPQGAVTGELFF. DNA for the CDR3: TGCGCCAGCAGCGGACCGCAGGGGGCCGTAACCGGGGAGCTGTTTTTT. The chain employs TRBV5-1 and TRBJ2-2; 8 nucleotides agree with TRBD1. Germline assignment: CDR1 SGHRS and CDR2 YFSETQ. V lost 4 bases to trimming and J lost 5 bases; unmatched junction nucleotides: 10. The CDR3 covers 16 residues.

In nucleotides, the CDR3 is TGTGCCAGCAGCGTAGAGGCTCTAGGGGAAAAACTGTTTTTT. Protein product: CASSVEALGEKLFF. This chain links TRBV9 with TRBJ1-4; D is undetermined. CDR1 SGDLS and CDR2 YYNGEE come from the germline V gene. Between the trimmed V and J ends, which lost 0 bases and 8 bases, there was a span of 11 bases. The CDR3 is made up of 14 amino acids.

The rearrangement joins TRBV20-1 to TRBJ2-7, with D perhaps TRBD1 or TRBD2 (5 bases each). V dropped 2 bases and J dropped 0 bases, with 11 bases sitting between them. Germline V lookup: CDR1 DFQATT, CDR2 SNEGSKA (reference sequence). There are 14 residues in the CDR3. Here the CDR3 reads CSARHPGSSYEQYF. DNA for the CDR3: TGCAGTGCTAGACACCCAGGGAGCTCCTACGAGCAGTACTTC.

This clonotype came up a few times. J is TRBJ2-3 and V is TRBV7-3; D is unclear. The germline V gene encodes CDR1 SGHTA and CDR2 FQGTGA. Trimming left V 5 bases short and J 4 bases short, with 19 bases between. This CDR3 has 16 residues. For the CDR3, the DNA is TGTGCCAGCAGCCAAAAGCTAGTCCATCTTTCAGATACGCAGTATTTT. Residues: CASSQKLVHLSDTQYF.